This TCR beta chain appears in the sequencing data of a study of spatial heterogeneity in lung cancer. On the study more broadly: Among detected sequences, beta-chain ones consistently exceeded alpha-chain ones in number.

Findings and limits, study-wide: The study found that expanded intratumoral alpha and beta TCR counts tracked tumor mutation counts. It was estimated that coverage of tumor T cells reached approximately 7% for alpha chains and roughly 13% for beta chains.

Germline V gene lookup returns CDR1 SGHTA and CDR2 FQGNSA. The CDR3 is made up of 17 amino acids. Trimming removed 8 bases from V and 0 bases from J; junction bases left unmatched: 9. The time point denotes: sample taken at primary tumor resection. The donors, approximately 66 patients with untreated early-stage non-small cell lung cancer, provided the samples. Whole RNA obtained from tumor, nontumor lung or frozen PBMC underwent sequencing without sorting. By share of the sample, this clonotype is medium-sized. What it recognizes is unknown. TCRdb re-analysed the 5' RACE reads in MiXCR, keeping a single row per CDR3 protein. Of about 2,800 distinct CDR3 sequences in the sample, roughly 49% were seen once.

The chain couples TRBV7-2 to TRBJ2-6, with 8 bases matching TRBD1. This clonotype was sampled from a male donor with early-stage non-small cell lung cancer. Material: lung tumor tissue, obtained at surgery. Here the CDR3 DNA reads TGTGCCAGCTTGCCCGGACAGGGAAACTCTGGGGCCAACGTCCTGACTTTC. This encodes CASLPGQGNSGANVLTF.